This entry is about one TCR beta chain. In the original processing: From reference gene primer amplification, estimates of nucleated cell counts were derived. The data were produced by immunoSEQ multiplex PCR, yet TCRdb's version contains in-frame clones alone and is incomplete. V and J calls and clone size are copied from that table; D and trimming were computed from the DNA. Here the sample spans hundreds of thousands of clones, approximately 91% being singletons. Enrolment of Seattle patients took place during active infection, and they were followed longitudinally. Trimming cost V 2 bases and J 0 bases, with 11 bases left between them. The CDR3 covers 16 residues. Germline assignment: CDR1 SGHTA and CDR2 FQGNSA. The sample comes from a study of blood T cell repertoires in COVID-19.

The chain carries TRBV7-2 and TRBJ1-5; D might be TRBD1 (5 bases). The sample comprised peripheral blood. This clonotype was sampled from a woman in her 70s with COVID-19, enrolled during active disease. For the CDR3, the DNA is TGTGCCAGCAGCTTATTAGGACATTATAGCAATCAGCCCCAGCATTTT. It translates to CASSLLGHYSNQPQHF.